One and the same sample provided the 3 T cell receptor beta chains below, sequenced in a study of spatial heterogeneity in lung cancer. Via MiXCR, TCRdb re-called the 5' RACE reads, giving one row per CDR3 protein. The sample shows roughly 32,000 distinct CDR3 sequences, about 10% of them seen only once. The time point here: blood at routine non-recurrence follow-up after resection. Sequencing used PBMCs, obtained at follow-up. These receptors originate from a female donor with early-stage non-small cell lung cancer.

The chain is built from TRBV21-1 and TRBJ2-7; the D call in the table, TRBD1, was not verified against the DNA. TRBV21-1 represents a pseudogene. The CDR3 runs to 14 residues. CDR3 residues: CAITVPTTGVEQYF. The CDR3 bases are TGTGCCATTACCGTCCCAACAACAGGGGTCGAGCAGTACTTC.

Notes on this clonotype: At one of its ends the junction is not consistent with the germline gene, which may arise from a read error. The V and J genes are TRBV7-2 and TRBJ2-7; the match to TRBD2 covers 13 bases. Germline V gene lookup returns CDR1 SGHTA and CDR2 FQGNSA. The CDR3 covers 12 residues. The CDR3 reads CASSQGLAGAEF. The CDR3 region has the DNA TGTGCCAGCAGCCAAGGACTAGCGGGGGCCGAATTC.

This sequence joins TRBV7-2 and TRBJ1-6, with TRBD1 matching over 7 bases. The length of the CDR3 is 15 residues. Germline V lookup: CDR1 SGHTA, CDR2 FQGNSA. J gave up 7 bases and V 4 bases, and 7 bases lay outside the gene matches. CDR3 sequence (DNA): TGTGCCAGCAGCTCCAACAGGGGTGCGAATTCACCCCTCCACTTT. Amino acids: CASSSNRGANSPLHF.